This TCR beta chain was observed in a study of T cell clonotyping in hematopoietic cell transplantation. Findings and limits, study-wide: No sorting was done, leaving CD4 and CD8 contributions mixed. After transplant, recipient diversity fell while pathologically expanded clonotypes grew through day 180. Graft donor and pretransplant recipient Inverse Simpson Index values predicted broader posttransplant TCR diversity.

V lost 4 bases and J 4 bases, leaving 20 bases between the germline ends. This CDR3 comprises 16 residues. Germline CDR1 is SGHDT and CDR2 is YYEEEE. Blood collection times were about day -28 and days 30, 100, 180 posttransplant. TCRdb's table, derived via immunoSEQ multiplex PCR, lists solely in-frame clones and lacks some. The sample includes around 15,000 clones, roughly 84% seen only once; the top ten take 4.2%. As for this clone: Its target is not known.

V gene TRBV5-6 combines with J gene TRBJ1-2; D not resolved. This receptor was taken from a male patient aged 55 to 70 who had an allogeneic stem cell transplant from a related donor, so the T cells may come from the graft donor. Some clones in this sample may be carry-over from other donors' samples. The sequencing used PBMCs, collected 100 days after allogeneic stem cell transplant. CDR3 coding DNA: TGTGCCAGCAGCCCTCGCTCGGGCGTTTTAGGCTATGGCTACACCTTC. This translates into CASSPRSGVLGYGYTF.